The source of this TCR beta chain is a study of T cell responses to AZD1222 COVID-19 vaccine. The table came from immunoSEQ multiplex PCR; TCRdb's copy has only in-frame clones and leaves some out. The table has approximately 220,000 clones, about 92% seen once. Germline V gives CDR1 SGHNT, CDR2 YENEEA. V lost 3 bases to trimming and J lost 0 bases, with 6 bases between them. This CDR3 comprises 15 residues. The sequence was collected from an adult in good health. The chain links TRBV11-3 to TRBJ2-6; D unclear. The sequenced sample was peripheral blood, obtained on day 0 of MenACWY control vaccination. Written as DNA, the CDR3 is TGTGCCAGCAGCTTGAGTTCCTCTGGGGCCAACGTCCTGACTTTC. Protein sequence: CASSLSSSGANVLTF.